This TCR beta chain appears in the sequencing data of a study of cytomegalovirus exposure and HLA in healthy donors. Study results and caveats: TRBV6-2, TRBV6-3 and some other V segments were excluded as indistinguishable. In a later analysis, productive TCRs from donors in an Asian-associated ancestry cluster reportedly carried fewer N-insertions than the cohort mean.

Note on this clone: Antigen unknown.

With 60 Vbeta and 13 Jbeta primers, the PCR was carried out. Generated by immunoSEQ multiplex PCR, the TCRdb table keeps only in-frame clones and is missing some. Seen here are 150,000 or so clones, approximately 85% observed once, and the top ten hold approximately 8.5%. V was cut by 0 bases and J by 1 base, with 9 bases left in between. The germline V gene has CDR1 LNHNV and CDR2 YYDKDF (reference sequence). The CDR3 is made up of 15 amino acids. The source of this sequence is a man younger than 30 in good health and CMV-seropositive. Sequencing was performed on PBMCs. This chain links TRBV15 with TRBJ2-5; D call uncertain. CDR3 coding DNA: TGTGCCACCAGCAGAGATCCGCAGGTCCAAGAGACCCAGTACTTC. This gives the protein CATSRDPQVQETQYF.